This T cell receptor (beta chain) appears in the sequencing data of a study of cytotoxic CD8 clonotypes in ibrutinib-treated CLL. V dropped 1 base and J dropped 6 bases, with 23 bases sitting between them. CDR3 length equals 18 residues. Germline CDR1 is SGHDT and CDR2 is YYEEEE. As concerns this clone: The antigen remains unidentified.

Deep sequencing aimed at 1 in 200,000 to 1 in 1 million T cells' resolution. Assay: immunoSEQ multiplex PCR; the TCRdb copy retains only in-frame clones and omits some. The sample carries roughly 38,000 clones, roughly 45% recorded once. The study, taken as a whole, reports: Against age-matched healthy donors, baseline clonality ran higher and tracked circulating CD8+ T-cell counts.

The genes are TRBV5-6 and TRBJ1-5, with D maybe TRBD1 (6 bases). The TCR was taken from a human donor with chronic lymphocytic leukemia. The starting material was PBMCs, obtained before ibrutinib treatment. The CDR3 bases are TGTGCCAGCAGCTTGCAGGGAGGGGGGATAATGTGGAGTCAGCCCCAGCATTTT. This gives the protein CASSLQGGGIMWSQPQHF.